Each of the 21 T cell receptor beta chains below was sequenced from the same sample in a study of cytomegalovirus exposure and HLA in healthy donors (dated by TCRdb to 2015 to 2018). Libraries were built with the immunoSEQ multiplex PCR assay. For the multiplex PCR, a mixture combining 60 forward primers for TCR Vbeta segments and 13 reverse primers for TCR Jbeta segments was used. The table comes from immuneACCESS by way of TCRdb, which keeps in-frame sequences with V and J called. Part of the clones is missing from these tables; in studies checked, under half for an unresolved V gene and the rest for unknown reasons. Across this sample there are about 200,000 clones, with over 70% seen only once. 0.71% of the sample is taken by the ten largest. Sequencing was carried out using PBMCs. The source of these receptors is a boy between 2 and 10 years old in good health and CMV-seronegative.

This chain links TRBV6-5 with TRBJ2-1; 13 bases are shared with TRBD2. The CDR3 loop spans 15 amino acids. The V segment lost 8 bases and the J segment 0 bases; nucleotides outside the gene matches: 1. Germline CDR1 reads MNHEY; CDR2 reads SVGAGI. This CDR3 is CASGTSGNSYNEQFF. The CDR3 DNA reads TGTGCCAGCGGGACTAGCGGGAACTCCTACAATGAGCAGTTCTTC.

The J gene is TRBJ2-5, the V gene TRBV5-1; 11 bases are shared with TRBD1. The V segment lost 4 bases and the J segment 5 bases; nucleotides outside the gene matches: 7. The CDR3 extends over 15 amino acids. Germline CDR1 reads SGHRS; CDR2 reads YFSETQ. The CDR3 is CASSPGDRGTETQYF. DNA for the CDR3: TGCGCCAGCAGCCCGGGGGACAGGGGGACCGAGACCCAGTACTTC.

The chain has TRBV23-1 and TRBJ1-1; the match to TRBD1 covers 7 bases. TRBV23-1 is filed as an ORF, its function uncertain. This CDR3 contains 16 residues. The V segment lost 2 bases and the J segment 4 bases; nucleotides outside the gene matches: 10. The CDR3 nucleotides read TGCGCCAGCAGTCAAACCCCCAGGGGGGCCATCACTGAAGCTTTCTTT. Its protein is CASSQTPRGAITEAFF.

The chain employs TRBV29-1 and TRBJ2-7, with D possibly matching TRBD1 (6 bases). The CDR3 contains 13 residues. V lost 6 bases to trimming and J lost 7 bases, with 19 bases between them. The germline V gene encodes CDR1 SQVTM and CDR2 ANQGSEA. The CDR3 region has the DNA TGCAGCGTAACCGGACAGCTCGTGCGGGAGCAGTACTTC. Translated: CSVTGQLVREQYF.

The V and J genes are TRBV7-9 and TRBJ1-2; D gene unclear. The CDR3 has 15 residues. The V end was cut by 5 bases, the J end by 2 bases, with 15 bases between. Germline assignment: CDR1 SEHNR and CDR2 FQNEAQ (reference sequence). CDR3 coding DNA: TGTGCCAGCAGCCGGGATCAGAACCCCAACTATGGCTACACCTTC. It yields the protein CASSRDQNPNYGYTF.

This chain joins TRBV7-9 and TRBJ1-4; 9 bases are shared with TRBD1. Germline V lookup: CDR1 SEHNR, CDR2 FQNEAQ (reference sequence). V shed 3 bases and J 4 bases; nucleotides not matched to a gene: 3. This CDR3 comprises 15 residues. CDR3 nucleotides: TGTGCCAGCAGCTTGGGACAGGGTGGTAATGAAAAACTGTTTTTT. Encoded protein: CASSLGQGGNEKLFF.

This chain uses TRBV15 with TRBJ1-1; possible D gene TRBD1, 5 bases. V shed 0 bases and J shed 7 bases, with 15 bases lying between them. Germline CDR1 LNHNV, CDR2 YYDKDF (reference sequence). The length of the CDR3 is 15 residues. The CDR3 loop is CATSRDGGSSGEAFF. CDR3 sequence (DNA): TGTGCCACCAGCAGAGATGGGGGGTCAAGTGGTGAAGCTTTCTTT. The whole variable domain, filled in from reference TRBV15 and TRBJ1-1, reads DAMVIQNPRYQVTQFGKPVTLSCSQTLNHNVMYWYQQKSSQAPKLLFHYYDKDFNNEADTPDNFQSRRPNTSFCFLDIRSPGLGDTAMYLCATSRDGGSSGEAFFGQGTRLTVV.

The chain carries TRBV30 and TRBJ1-2; D is uncertain. V lost 2 bases, J lost 5 bases, and 12 bases lay in between. The CDR3 totals 13 residues. Germline CDR1 and CDR2: GTSNPN and SVGIG (reference sequence). CDR3 coding DNA: TGTGCCTGGAGTTGGCGGGAGGATTATGGCTACACCTTC. The encoded protein is CAWSWREDYGYTF.

The chain combines TRBV6-1 with TRBJ2-4; 7 nucleotides agree with TRBD1. Germline lookup yields CDR1 MNHNS and CDR2 SASEGT. The V segment lost 7 bases and the J segment 2 bases; nucleotides outside the gene matches: 5. The CDR3 extends over 14 amino acids. CDR3 sequence: CASNPTGSKNIQYF. The CDR3 region has the DNA TGTGCCAGCAATCCGACAGGGTCCAAAAACATTCAGTACTTC.

This chain connects TRBV7-3 to TRBJ2-7; a possible D gene is TRBD2 (6 bases). Germline CDR1 SGHTA, CDR2 FQGTGA. The CDR3 is 13 residues long. Trimming left V 3 bases short and J 6 bases short, with 12 bases between. The CDR3 DNA reads as TGTGCCAGCAGCTTCGGGAGTAAAGGCGAGCAGTACTTC. Residues: CASSFGSKGEQYF.

The chain has TRBV7-8 and TRBJ2-7; perhaps TRBD2 as D (6 bases). The CDR3 is 14 residues long. Deletions cut 1 base from V and 2 bases from J, with 9 bases between. CDR1 and CDR2 from the germline V gene are SGHVS and FQNEAQ. The CDR3 nucleotides read TGTGCCAGCAGCTTAGTTCCGGGGGCCTACGAGCAGTACTTC. Amino acids: CASSLVPGAYEQYF.

This clone was detected a few times. The chain recombines TRBV11-2 with TRBJ1-6; TRBD1 might be the D (5 bases). The CDR3 extends over 13 amino acids. CDR1 and CDR2 from the germline V gene are SGHAT and FQNNGV. Trimming cost V 2 bases and J 7 bases, with 6 bases left between them. CDR3 nucleotide sequence: TGTGCCAGCAGCTTACCAGGGAATTCACCCCTCCACTTT. Encoded protein: CASSLPGNSPLHF.

With respect to this clone: Other DNA sequences in the same sample also yield this CDR3. In nucleotides, the CDR3 is TGTGCCTGGAGTGATGACAGGGGGCTCGAGCAGTACTTC. This translates into CAWSDDRGLEQYF. The chain is built from TRBV30 and TRBJ2-7; TRBD1 matches 10 bases. Germline V CDR1 and CDR2: GTSNPN, SVGIG (reference sequence). The CDR3 runs to 13 residues. V gave up 1 base and J gave up 6 bases; unmatched junction bases: 3.

The DNA for the CDR3 is TGCGCCAGCAGGCCCGCGGGGGGAGGAACCGGGGAGCTGTTTTTT. Its translation is CASRPAGGGTGELFF. The genes are TRBV5-1 and TRBJ2-2, with 8 bases identical to TRBD2. The CDR3 has 15 amino acids. After removal of 5 bases from V and 5 bases from J, the junction contained 8 bases not matched to a gene. In germline, CDR1 is SGHRS, CDR2 YFSETQ.

The V call is TRBV19, the J call TRBJ2-5; possibly TRBD1 for D (6 bases). V was pared by 6 bases and J by 3 bases, with 11 bases between. The germline CDR1 and CDR2 sequences are LNHDA and SQIVND (reference sequence). This CDR3 has 13 residues. CDR3 loop: CASSYRVEETQYF. CDR3 bases: TGTGCCAGTAGCTACAGGGTAGAAGAGACCCAGTACTTC.

This chain joins TRBV30 and TRBJ1-1; 10 bases are a match to TRBD1. With 0 bases clipped from V and 1 base from J, the junction kept 2 bases outside the gene matches. Germline CDR1 and CDR2: GTSNPN and SVGIG (reference sequence). This CDR3 spans 15 amino acids. The CDR3 DNA is TGTGCCTGGAGTGTACGGGACAGGGGGAACACTGAAGCTTTCTTT. Translating gives CAWSVRDRGNTEAFF. Complete variable domain (other parts from reference TRBV30 and TRBJ1-1): SQTIHQWPATLVQPVGSPLSLECTVEGTSNPNLYWYRQAAGRGLQLLFYSVGIGQISSEVPQNLSASRPQDRQFILSSKKLLLSDSGFYLCAWSVRDRGNTEAFFGQGTRLTVV.

V usage is TRBV13 and J usage is TRBJ2-3; 7 bases match TRBD2. Germline V gene sequence: CDR1 PRHDT, CDR2 FYEKMQ (reference sequence). This CDR3 region has 15 residues. The V gene end was trimmed by 0 bases and the J gene end by 4 bases; junction bases not matched to a gene: 4. Written as DNA, the CDR3 is TGTGCCAGCAGCTTAGGCGGGGGGTTAGCAGATACGCAGTATTTT. Translation gives CASSLGGGLADTQYF. Variable domain in full (rest from reference TRBV13 and TRBJ2-3): AAGVIQSPRHLIKEKRETATLKCYPIPRHDTVYWYQQGPGQDPQFLISFYEKMQSDKGSIPDRFSAQQFSDYHSELNMSSLELGDSALYFCASSLGGGLADTQYFGPGTRLTVL.

The genes are TRBV11-2 and TRBJ2-1; D perhaps matches TRBD1 (6 bases). Germline V CDR1 and CDR2: SGHAT, FQNNGV. CDR3 size: 14 residues. The ends were cut back, 2 bases at V and 8 bases at J, with 13 bases in the middle. The CDR3 spells CASSLWGPGDEQFF. The CDR3 region has the DNA TGTGCCAGCAGCTTATGGGGGCCCGGGGATGAGCAGTTCTTC. Full variable domain (missing parts from reference TRBV11-2 and TRBJ2-1): EAGVAQSPRYKIIEKRQSVAFWCNPISGHATLYWYQQILGQGPKLLIQFQNNGVVDDSQLPKDRFSAERLKGVDSTLKIQPAKLEDSAVYLCASSLWGPGDEQFFGPGTRLTVL.

The chain combines TRBV30 with TRBJ1-2; maybe TRBD1 (5 bases). This CDR3 is 13 amino acids long. The V gene's germline CDR1 is GTSNPN and CDR2 SVGIG (reference sequence). V lost 4 bases and J lost 4, with 13 bases in between. This chain's CDR3 is CAWTKGMPYGYTF. The CDR3 DNA reads as TGTGCCTGGACCAAGGGGATGCCCTATGGCTACACCTTC.

The rearrangement uses TRBV7-8 and TRBJ2-3; D unclear. Looked up from germline, CDR1 is SGHVS and CDR2 is FQNEAQ. The CDR3 extends over 15 amino acids. Trimming took off 1 base at V and 2 bases at J, with 10 bases between the two ends. The CDR3 loop is CASSLVGGYTDTQYF. The CDR3 DNA is TGTGCCAGCAGCTTAGTTGGCGGCTACACAGATACGCAGTATTTT.

The rearrangement links TRBV10-3 to TRBJ2-6, with TRBD2 as a possible D gene (6 bases). V lost 6 bases and J lost 1, with 13 bases in between. The V gene's germline CDR1 is ENHRY and CDR2 SYGVKD. This CDR3 comprises 16 residues. This CDR3 is CAISLEGNSGANVLTF. The DNA for the CDR3 is TGTGCCATCAGCCTGGAGGGGAATTCTGGGGCCAACGTCCTGACTTTC.